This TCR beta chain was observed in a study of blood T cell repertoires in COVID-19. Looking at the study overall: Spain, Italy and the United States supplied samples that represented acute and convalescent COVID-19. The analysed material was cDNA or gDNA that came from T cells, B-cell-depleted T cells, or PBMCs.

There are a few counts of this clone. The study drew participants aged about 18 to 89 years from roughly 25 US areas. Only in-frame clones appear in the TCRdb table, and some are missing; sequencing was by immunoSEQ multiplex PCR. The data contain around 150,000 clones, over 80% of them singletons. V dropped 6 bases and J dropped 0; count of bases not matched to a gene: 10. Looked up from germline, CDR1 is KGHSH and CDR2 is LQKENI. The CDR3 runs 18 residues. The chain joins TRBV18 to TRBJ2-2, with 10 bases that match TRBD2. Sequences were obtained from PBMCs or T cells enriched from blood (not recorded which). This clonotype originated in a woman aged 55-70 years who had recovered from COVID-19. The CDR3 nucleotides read TGTGCCAGCTCCTACGTACTACTAGCGGGACCGAACACCGGGGAGCTGTTTTTT. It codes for CASSYVLLAGPNTGELFF.